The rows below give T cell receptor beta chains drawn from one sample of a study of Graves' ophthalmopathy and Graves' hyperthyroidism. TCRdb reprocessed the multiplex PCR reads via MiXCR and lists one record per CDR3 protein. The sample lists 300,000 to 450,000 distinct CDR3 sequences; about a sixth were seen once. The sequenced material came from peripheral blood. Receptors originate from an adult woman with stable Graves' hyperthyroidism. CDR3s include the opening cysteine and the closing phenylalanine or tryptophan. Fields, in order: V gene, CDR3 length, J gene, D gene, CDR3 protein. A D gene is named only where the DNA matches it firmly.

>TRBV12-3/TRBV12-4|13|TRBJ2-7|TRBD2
CASNLGRGHEQYF
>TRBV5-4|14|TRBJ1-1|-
CASSLRSLNTEAFF
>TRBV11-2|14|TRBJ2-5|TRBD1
CASTDYRGRETQYF
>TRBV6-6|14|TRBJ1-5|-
CASSYDRGGQPQHF
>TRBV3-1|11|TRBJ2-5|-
CASSQRETQYF
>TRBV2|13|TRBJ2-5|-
CASSGMIRETQYF
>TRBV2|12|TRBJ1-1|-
CASHGGNTEAFF
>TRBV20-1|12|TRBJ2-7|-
CSARRQNREQYF
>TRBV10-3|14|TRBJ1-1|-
CAISDRRLNTEAFF
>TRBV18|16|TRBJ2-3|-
CASSPPNRQQANTQYF
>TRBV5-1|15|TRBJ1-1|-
CASSLGGRGGTEAFF
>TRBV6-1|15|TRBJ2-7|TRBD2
CASRETSGSFYEQYF
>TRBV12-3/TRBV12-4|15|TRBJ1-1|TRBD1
CASSPTGSMNTEAFF
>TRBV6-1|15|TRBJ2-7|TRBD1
CASSRAGTGVYEQYF
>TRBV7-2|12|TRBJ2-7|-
CASSPVDYEQYF
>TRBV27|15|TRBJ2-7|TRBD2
CASSLSGRAGYEQYF
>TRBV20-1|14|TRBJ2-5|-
CSARDPTISETQYF
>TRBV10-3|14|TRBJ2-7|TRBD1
CAITKDRGRYEQYF
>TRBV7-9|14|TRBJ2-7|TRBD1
CASSYRTGAYEQYF
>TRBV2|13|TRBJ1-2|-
CASSVPGADGYTF
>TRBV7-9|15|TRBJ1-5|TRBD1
CASSAGTVDNQPQHF
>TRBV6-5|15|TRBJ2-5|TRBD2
CASSYGTSGIQTQYF
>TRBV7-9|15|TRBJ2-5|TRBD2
CASIPGLAGAETQYF
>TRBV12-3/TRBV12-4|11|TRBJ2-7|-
CASGLGGEQYF
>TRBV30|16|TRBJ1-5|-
CAWSVLGSVGNQPQHF
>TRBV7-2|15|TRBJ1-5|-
CASSLLGQGRQPQHF
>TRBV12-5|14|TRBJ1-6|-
CASGEGAYNSPLHF